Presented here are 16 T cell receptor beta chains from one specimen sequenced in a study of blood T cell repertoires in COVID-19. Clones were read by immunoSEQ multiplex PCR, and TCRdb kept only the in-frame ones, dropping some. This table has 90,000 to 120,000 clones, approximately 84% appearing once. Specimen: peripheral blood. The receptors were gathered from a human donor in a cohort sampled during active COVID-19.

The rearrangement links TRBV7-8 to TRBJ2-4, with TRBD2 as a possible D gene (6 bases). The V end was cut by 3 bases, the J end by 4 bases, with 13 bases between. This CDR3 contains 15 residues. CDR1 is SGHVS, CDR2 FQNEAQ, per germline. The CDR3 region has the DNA TGTGCCAGCAGCTTGGCTGGGGGACTGAAAAACATTCAGTACTTC. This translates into CASSLAGGLKNIQYF.

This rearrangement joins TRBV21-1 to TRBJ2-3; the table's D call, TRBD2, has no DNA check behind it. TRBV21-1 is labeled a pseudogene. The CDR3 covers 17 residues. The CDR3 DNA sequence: TGTGCCAGCAGCCCCGAAGGTGAGCGGGAGTGCCCAGATACGCAGTATTTT. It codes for CASSPEGERECPDTQYF.

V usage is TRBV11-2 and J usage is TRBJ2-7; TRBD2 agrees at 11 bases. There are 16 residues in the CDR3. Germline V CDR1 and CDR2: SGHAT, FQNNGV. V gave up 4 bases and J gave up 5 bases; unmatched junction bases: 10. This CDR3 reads CASSSQPGLAVNEQYF. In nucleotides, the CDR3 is TGTGCCAGCAGCTCCCAGCCGGGACTAGCGGTAAACGAGCAGTACTTC.

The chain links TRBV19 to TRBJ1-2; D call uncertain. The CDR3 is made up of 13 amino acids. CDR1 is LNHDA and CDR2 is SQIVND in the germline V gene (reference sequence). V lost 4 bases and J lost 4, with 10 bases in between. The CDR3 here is CASSKGLFYGYTF. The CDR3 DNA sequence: TGTGCCAGTAGTAAAGGACTGTTCTATGGCTACACCTTC. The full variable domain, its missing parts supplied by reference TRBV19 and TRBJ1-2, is DGGITQSPKYLFRKEGQNVTLSCEQNLNHDAMYWYRQDPGQGLRLIYYSQIVNDFQKGDIAEGYSVSREKKESFPLTVTSAQKNPTAFYLCASSKGLFYGYTFGSGTRLTVV.

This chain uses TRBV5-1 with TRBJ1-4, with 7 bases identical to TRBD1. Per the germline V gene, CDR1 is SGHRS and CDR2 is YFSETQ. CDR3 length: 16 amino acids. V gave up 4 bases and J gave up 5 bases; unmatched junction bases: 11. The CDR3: CASSPGGDSGNEKLFF. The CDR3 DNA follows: TGCGCCAGCAGCCCGGGTGGGGACAGCGGGAATGAAAAACTGTTTTTT. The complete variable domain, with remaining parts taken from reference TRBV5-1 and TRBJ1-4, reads KAGVTQTPRYLIKTRGQQVTLSCSPISGHRSVSWYQQTPGQGLQFLFEYFSETQRNKGNFPGRFSGRQFSNSRSEMNVSTLELGDSALYLCASSPGGDSGNEKLFFGSGTQLSVL.

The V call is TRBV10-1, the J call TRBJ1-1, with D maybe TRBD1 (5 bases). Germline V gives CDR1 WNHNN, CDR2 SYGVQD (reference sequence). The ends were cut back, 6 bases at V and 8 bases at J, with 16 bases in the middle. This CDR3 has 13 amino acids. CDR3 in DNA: TGCGCCAGCAGGTGGACAAGGGGATTGGAAGCTTTCTTT. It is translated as CASRWTRGLEAFF.

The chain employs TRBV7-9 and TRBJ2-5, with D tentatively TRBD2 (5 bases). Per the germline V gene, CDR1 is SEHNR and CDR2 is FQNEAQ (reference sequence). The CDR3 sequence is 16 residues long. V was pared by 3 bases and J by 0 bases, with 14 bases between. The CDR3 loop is CASSFMSTGYQETQYF. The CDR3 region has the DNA TGTGCCAGCAGCTTTATGTCTACGGGATACCAAGAGACCCAGTACTTC.

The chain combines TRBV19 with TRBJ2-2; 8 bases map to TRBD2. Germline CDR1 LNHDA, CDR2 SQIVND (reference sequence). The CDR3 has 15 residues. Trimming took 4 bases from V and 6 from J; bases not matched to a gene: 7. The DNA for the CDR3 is TGTGCCAGTAGTACCGTAGCGGGATCGTCCGGGGAGCTGTTTTTT. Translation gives CASSTVAGSSGELFF. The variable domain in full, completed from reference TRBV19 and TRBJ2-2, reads DGGITQSPKYLFRKEGQNVTLSCEQNLNHDAMYWYRQDPGQGLRLIYYSQIVNDFQKGDIAEGYSVSREKKESFPLTVTSAQKNPTAFYLCASSTVAGSSGELFFGEGSRLTVL.

The CDR3 spells CASSAPRGTSGTDTQYF. The CDR3, as DNA: TGTGCCAGCAGCGCCCCCAGAGGGACTAGCGGCACAGATACGCAGTATTTT. The gene calls are TRBV11-2 and TRBJ2-3; the match to TRBD2 covers 10 bases. The CDR3 spans 17 residues. After removal of 5 bases from V and 1 base from J, the junction contained 9 bases not matched to a gene. Per germline, CDR1 SGHAT and CDR2 FQNNGV.

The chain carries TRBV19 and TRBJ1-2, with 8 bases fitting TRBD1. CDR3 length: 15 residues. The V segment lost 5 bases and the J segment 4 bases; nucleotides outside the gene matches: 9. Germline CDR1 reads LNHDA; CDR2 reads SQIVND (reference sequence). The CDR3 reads CASSENRGYGYGYTF. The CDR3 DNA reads TGTGCCAGTAGTGAGAACAGGGGGTACGGCTATGGCTACACCTTC.

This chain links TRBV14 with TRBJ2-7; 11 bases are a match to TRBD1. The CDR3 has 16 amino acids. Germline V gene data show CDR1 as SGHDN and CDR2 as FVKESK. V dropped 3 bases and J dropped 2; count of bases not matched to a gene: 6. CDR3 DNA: TGTGCCAGCAGCCACCGCTTGGGACAGGGGGCCTACGAGCAGTACTTC. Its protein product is CASSHRLGQGAYEQYF.

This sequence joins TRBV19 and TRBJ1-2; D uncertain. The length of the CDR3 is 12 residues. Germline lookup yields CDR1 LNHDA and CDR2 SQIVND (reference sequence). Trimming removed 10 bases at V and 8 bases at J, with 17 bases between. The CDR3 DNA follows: TGTGCCACCTCTCGCACGATGAGCGGCTACACCTTC. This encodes CATSRTMSGYTF.

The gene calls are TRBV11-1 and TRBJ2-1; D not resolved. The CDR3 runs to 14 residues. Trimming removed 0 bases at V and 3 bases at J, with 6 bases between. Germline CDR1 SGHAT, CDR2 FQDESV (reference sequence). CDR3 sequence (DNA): TGTGCCAGCAGCTTAGCTCGCAGCTACAATGAGCAGTTCTTC. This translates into CASSLARSYNEQFF. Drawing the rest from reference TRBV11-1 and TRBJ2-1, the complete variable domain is EAEVAQSPRYKITEKSQAVAFWCDPISGHATLYWYRQILGQGPELLVQFQDESVVDDSQLPKDRFSAERLKGVDSTLKIQPAELGDSAMYLCASSLARSYNEQFFGPGTRLTVL.

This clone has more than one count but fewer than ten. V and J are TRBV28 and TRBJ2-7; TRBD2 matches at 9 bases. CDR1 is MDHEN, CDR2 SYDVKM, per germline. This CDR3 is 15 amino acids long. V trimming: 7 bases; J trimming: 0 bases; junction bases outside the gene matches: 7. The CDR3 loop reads CASTPVAGVSYEQYF. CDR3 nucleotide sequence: TGTGCCAGCACCCCAGTAGCGGGGGTCTCCTACGAGCAGTACTTC.

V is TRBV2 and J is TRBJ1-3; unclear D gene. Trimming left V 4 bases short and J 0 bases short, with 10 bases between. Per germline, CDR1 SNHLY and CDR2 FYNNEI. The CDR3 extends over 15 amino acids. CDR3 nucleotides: TGTGCCAGCAGTGCACAGATGTTCTCTGGAAACACCATATATTTT. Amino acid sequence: CASSAQMFSGNTIYF.

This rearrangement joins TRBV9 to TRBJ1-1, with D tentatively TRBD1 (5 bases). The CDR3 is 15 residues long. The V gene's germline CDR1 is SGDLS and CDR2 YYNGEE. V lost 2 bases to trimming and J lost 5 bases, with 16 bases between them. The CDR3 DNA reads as TGTGCCAGCAGCGTTGAACCGGCAGGGAAGACTGAAGCTTTCTTT. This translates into CASSVEPAGKTEAFF.